The 4 T cell receptor beta chains below all came from one sample that was sequenced in a study of control samples from healthy donors and cancer patients. Clones were read by immunoSEQ multiplex PCR, and TCRdb kept only the in-frame ones, dropping some. The sample holds some 10,000 clones, under 95% seen once. Material for sequencing was PBMCs. These receptor sequences come from a man aged 60-69 years with colorectal cancer.

The chain joins TRBV6-1 to TRBJ2-1; TRBD1 is a possible D gene (5 bases). The V gene's germline CDR1 is MNHNS and CDR2 SASEGT. V was shortened by 1 base and J by 4 bases, with 17 bases between the two germline ends. This CDR3 is built from 17 residues. The CDR3 DNA is TGTGCCAGCAGTGAAGGGCTTGAGACAGACGAATACAATGAGCAGTTCTTC. Protein sequence: CASSEGLETDEYNEQFF.

This sequence joins TRBV5-1 and TRBJ1-1; D is unclear. The CDR3 runs to 13 residues. Trimming shortened V by 0 bases and J by 0 bases, and 3 bases separated the two germline ends. Germline-derived CDR1 and CDR2 are SGHRS and YFSETQ. The CDR3: CASSLGVNTEAFF. The CDR3 DNA follows: TGCGCCAGCAGCTTGGGGGTGAACACTGAAGCTTTCTTT.

V usage is TRBV30 and J usage is TRBJ2-1; tentative D call: TRBD2 (6 bases). This CDR3 is 15 amino acids long. CDR1 GTSNPN and CDR2 SVGIG come from the germline V gene (reference sequence). V lost 1 base, J lost 8 bases, and 18 bases lay in between. The CDR3 nucleotides are TGTGCCTGGAGTGCTGCGGGGCCCCAGGGTCATGAGCAGTTCTTC. Translating gives CAWSAAGPQGHEQFF.

This clone appeared a few times. The DNA for the CDR3 is TGTGCCAGCGGAGCAGGGGCGTACTCTAGGTCTGGAAACACCATATATTTT. Translation gives CASGAGAYSRSGNTIYF. The V and J genes are TRBV7-2 and TRBJ1-3; possibly TRBD1 for D (6 bases). With 8 bases removed from V and 1 base from J, the gap between germline ends came to 21 bases. Germline assignment: CDR1 SGHTA and CDR2 FQGNSA. The CDR3 consists of 17 residues.